The entry below gives a single TCR beta chain sequence along with its context. Deletions cut 5 bases from V and 4 bases from J, with 12 bases between. Germline CDR1 reads SGHRS; CDR2 reads YFSETQ. The CDR3 has 13 amino acids. The data were taken from a study of blood T cell repertoires in COVID-19. Study in general: COVID-19 samples, acute and convalescent, were from the United States, Italy and Spain.

In the original workflow: Amplification from reference gene primers served as the basis for estimated nucleated cell counts. The protocol was immunoSEQ multiplex PCR, while the TCRdb copy is restricted to in-frame clones and leaves out a portion. For V, J and clone size, that table is used; D and trimming come from the DNA. The profile shows approximately 250,000 clones, approximately 88% of them singletons. The sequence was collected from a woman in her forties with acute COVID-19. The sequenced material came from PBMCs or T cells enriched from blood (not recorded which). V usage is TRBV5-1 and J usage is TRBJ2-5; D is perhaps TRBD2 (6 bases). CDR3 sequence (DNA): TGCGCCAGCAGTTTTAGCGGAATAGAGACCCAGTACTTC. This translates into CASSFSGIETQYF.